What follows is one TCR beta chain and its context. Its target is not known. The CDR3 sequence is 15 residues long. Germline V lookup: CDR1 SEHNR, CDR2 FQNEAQ (reference sequence). The data derive from a study of T cells expressing NK-cell markers. Across the study: Sorted CD3+CD56-NKG2C+, CD3+CD56+NKG2C- and CD3+CD56+NKG2C+ T cells were the source of the TCR beta repertoires. The study sequenced eight donors, seven HCMV-seropositive and one seronegative. General observations from the study: These same clonotypes (in four donors) also led the CD3+CD56-NKG2C+ fraction.

As the method of synthesis, 5'RACE template switching with UMIs yielded TCR beta cDNA. Reanalyzing the 5' RACE reads, TCRdb keeps one entry per CDR3 protein, without DNA. The sample's table shows 350,000 to 450,000 distinct CDR3 sequences. The source is a man aged 18 to 69 in good health. Sequencing was performed on blood T cells: a sorted CD56 or NKG2C T cell subset, CD4+ or CD8+ T cells, or bulk PBMC T cells (not recorded which). This chain joins TRBV7-9 and TRBJ1-1. The CDR3 spells CASSRGGGLNTEAFF.